The 30 T cell receptor beta chains below come from one sample, sequenced in a study. TCRdb reanalysed the RT-PCR reads using MiXCR and keeps one entry per CDR3 protein. The sample has about 6,000 distinct CDR3 sequences; about nine tenths are singletons. Specimen: memory CD4+ T cells from blood. The receptors here all came from a female donor in good health, serving as a healthy control.

On this clonotype itself: Within a library made for alpha chains, this beta chain is off target, and its count is uninformative. The chain combines TRBV3-1 with TRBJ2-4; D is unresolved. CDR3 length: 14 amino acids. The ends were cut back, 4 bases at V and 7 bases at J, with 14 bases in the middle. The germline CDR1 and CDR2 sequences are LGHDT and YNNKEL (reference sequence). Here the CDR3 reads CASSPRSGPNIQYF. Here the CDR3 DNA reads TGTGCCAGCAGCCCGCGGTCCGGCCCTAACATTCAGTACTTC.

In this sample, this clonotype turned up once. This beta chain lies outside the target of a library built for alpha chains; its clone size means little. The chain uses TRBV9 and TRBJ1-2; D is ambiguous. Per germline, CDR1 SGDLS and CDR2 YYNGEE. The CDR3 is made up of 15 amino acids. The ends were cut back, 0 bases at V and 4 bases at J, with 13 bases in the middle. CDR3 in amino acids: CASSVGGSQTYGYTF. The CDR3, as DNA: TGTGCCAGCAGCGTAGGCGGCAGCCAGACCTATGGCTACACCTTC.

In this sample, this clonotype turned up once. This beta chain is an off-target read within a library intended for alpha chains, so its frequency means little. The gene calls are TRBV20-1 and TRBJ2-1; D possibly corresponds to TRBD2 (5 bases). This CDR3 has 12 residues. CDR1 DFQATT and CDR2 SNEGSKA come from the germline V gene (reference sequence). The V end was cut by 6 bases, the J end by 5 bases, with 11 bases between. The CDR3 loop is CSALDGDNEQFF. The CDR3, as DNA: TGCAGTGCACTGGACGGGGACAATGAGCAGTTCTTC.

This clonotype was seen just once. This beta chain is an off-target read within a library intended for alpha chains, so its frequency means little. The chain employs TRBV5-1 and TRBJ2-3; no clear D gene. The ends were cut back, 5 bases at V and 6 bases at J, with 13 bases in the middle. This CDR3 comprises 13 residues. CDR1 SGHRS and CDR2 YFSETQ come from the germline V gene. CDR3 in amino acids: CASSQEVSDTQYF. The DNA for the CDR3 is TGCGCCAGCAGTCAAGAGGTCAGTGATACGCAGTATTTT.

This clonotype was counted a few times. This beta chain is an unintended read in a library built for alpha chains; its size means little. This rearrangement joins TRBV5-1 to TRBJ1-1; D remains unclear. This CDR3 has 12 residues. The germline V gene has CDR1 SGHRS and CDR2 YFSETQ. Trimming cost V 4 bases and J 2 bases, with 6 bases left between them. The CDR3 DNA follows: TGCGCCAGCAGCGCCGGTAACACTGAAGCTTTCTTT. Amino acid sequence: CASSAGNTEAFF. Full variable domain (rest looked up from reference TRBV5-1 and TRBJ1-1): KAGVTQTPRYLIKTRGQQVTLSCSPISGHRSVSWYQQTPGQGLQFLFEYFSETQRNKGNFPGRFSGRQFSNSRSEMNVSTLELGDSALYLCASSAGNTEAFFGQGTRLTVV.

With regard to this clonotype: This beta chain appears as a stray read in a library generated for alpha chains; its size is not informative. This chain connects TRBV29-1 to TRBJ1-2; the D gene is possibly TRBD1 (5 bases). This CDR3 comprises 8 residues. V lost 8 bases and J lost 12, with 10 bases in between. Germline-derived CDR1 and CDR2 are SQVTM and ANQGSEA. The CDR3 DNA reads TGCAGCTCCGACAGAGACACCTTC. It yields the protein CSSDRDTF.

Comment on this clonotype: This beta chain is off target for a library built for alpha chains, so its abundance means little. The chain combines TRBV12-3 or TRBV12-4 with TRBJ1-5, with TRBD1 as a possible D gene (5 bases). The CDR3 loop spans 14 amino acids. The V end lost 1 base, the J end lost 4 bases, and 8 bases lay between the germline ends. CDR3 DNA: TGTGCCAGCAGTTTAGGGGGCGGGAATCAGCCCCAGCATTTT. Its protein product is CASSLGGGNQPQHF.

Notes on this clonotype: This beta chain came through as a stray read in a library set up for alpha chains, and its size says little. The gene calls are TRBV10-3 and TRBJ2-2, with D possibly being TRBD1 (7 bases). Deletions cut 6 bases from V and 1 base from J, with 15 bases between. Germline CDR1 reads ENHRY; CDR2 reads SYGVKD. The CDR3 totals 16 residues. The CDR3 DNA follows: TGTGCCATCAGGGGATCAGGGGGGCTGAACACCGGGGAGCTGTTTTTT. Its translation is CAIRGSGGLNTGELFF.

As to this clonotype: For a library built for alpha chains, this beta chain is a stray read; little rests on its size. The genes are TRBV9 and TRBJ2-2, with 13 nucleotides matching TRBD2. After removal of 0 bases from V and 4 bases from J, the junction contained 0 bases not matched to a gene. Germline loops: CDR1 SGDLS, CDR2 YYNGEE. The CDR3 totals 16 residues. CDR3 amino acids: CASSVGTSGSTGELFF. The CDR3 coding sequence is TGTGCCAGCAGCGTAGGGACTAGCGGGAGCACCGGGGAGCTGTTTTTT.

Note on this clonotype: This beta chain was picked up by a library intended for alpha chains and is off target, so its count carries little meaning. The chain uses TRBV12-3 or TRBV12-4 and TRBJ1-1; a possible D gene is TRBD1 (5 bases). This CDR3 is built from 15 residues. V was trimmed by 8 bases and J by 3 bases, leaving 19 bases between them. CDR3 DNA: TGTGCCAGCTCCTCATCTCGCGGGGGGTACACTGAAGCTTTCTTT. Translating gives CASSSSRGGYTEAFF.

Details on this clonotype: This beta chain is an off-target read within a library intended for alpha chains, so its frequency means little. This chain links TRBV6-6 with TRBJ2-7; the match to TRBD2 covers 8 bases. This CDR3 spans 15 amino acids. Germline loops: CDR1 MNHNY, CDR2 SVGAGI (reference sequence). J lost 4 bases, V lost 6 bases, and 11 bases had no gene match. CDR3: CASSAPGVAGYEQYF. The CDR3 nucleotides are TGTGCCAGCAGCGCGCCCGGGGTAGCGGGATACGAGCAGTACTTC.

Concerning this clonotype itself: Because this beta chain is a stray read in a library intended to capture alpha chains, its abundance should not be given much weight. The rearrangement joins TRBV6-2 or TRBV6-3 to TRBJ2-4; possible D gene TRBD2, 5 bases. The CDR3 length is 13 residues. V was cut by 6 bases and J by 8 bases, with 14 bases left in between. Germline-derived CDR1 and CDR2 are MNHEY and SVGEGT. CDR3 sequence reads: CASSPFGVDIQYF. For the CDR3, the DNA is TGTGCCAGCAGCCCCTTCGGGGTAGACATTCAGTACTTC.

With respect to this clonotype: The size of this beta chain means little, since it is a stray read in a library made for alpha chains. This chain links TRBV5-1 with TRBJ2-3, with a weak D call TRBD2 (5 bases). The CDR3 is made up of 19 amino acids. Trimming cost V 1 base and J 1 base, with 22 bases left between them. Germline lookup yields CDR1 SGHRS and CDR2 YFSETQ. In nucleotides, the CDR3 is TGCGCCAGCAGCTTGCTCCGGGCCCAGGCGGCGAGGGGCACAGATACGCAGTATTTT. Amino acid sequence: CASSLLRAQAARGTDTQYF. Based on the CDR3 plus reference TRBV5-1 and TRBJ2-3, the full variable domain is KAGVTQTPRYLIKTRGQQVTLSCSPISGHRSVSWYQQTPGQGLQFLFEYFSETQRNKGNFPGRFSGRQFSNSRSEMNVSTLELGDSALYLCASSLLRAQAARGTDTQYFGPGTRLTVL.

Comment on this clonotype: Since the library was made to target alpha chains, this beta chain is a stray read and its abundance is not meaningful. The genes are TRBV15 and TRBJ1-6; tentatively, D is TRBD1 (6 bases). Trimming stripped 1 base from V and 2 bases from J, with 9 bases between. Germline V gives CDR1 LNHNV, CDR2 YYDKDF (reference sequence). The CDR3 has 16 amino acids. CDR3 in amino acids: CATSRGQDAYNSPLHF. The DNA of the CDR3 is TGTGCCACCAGCAGAGGACAGGACGCCTATAATTCACCCCTCCACTTT.

To note about this clonotype: Being off target in a library aimed at alpha chains, this beta chain has a size of little meaning. The chain joins TRBV12-3 or TRBV12-4 to TRBJ2-6; D ambiguous. The CDR3 runs 15 residues. V was pared by 6 bases and J by 0 bases, with 9 bases between. The CDR3 DNA reads TGTGCCAGCAGCTGGCGACGCTCTGGGGCCAACGTCCTGACTTTC. It specifies CASSWRRSGANVLTF.

Note on this clonotype: In a library made to pick up alpha chains, this beta chain is a stray read with a size that means little. The CDR3 nucleotides are TGTGCCAGCAGTTTCGCGGCGACCCTACGATACAATGAGCAGTTCTTC. Translated: CASSFAATLRYNEQFF. The chain couples TRBV27 to TRBJ2-1, with D unclear. V was clipped by 3 bases and J by 4 bases, with 16 bases between them. From germline, CDR1 is MNHEY and CDR2 SMNVEV (reference sequence). The CDR3 is made up of 16 amino acids.

A remark on this clonotype: A library prepared for alpha chains yielded this beta chain as an off-target read; its size is of little meaning. CDR3 residues: CASSQDPNRSGELFF. The CDR3 bases are TGCGCCAGCAGCCAAGACCCGAATCGGTCCGGGGAGCTGTTTTTT. The gene calls are TRBV4-3 and TRBJ2-2; D is unclear. V was shortened by 0 bases and J by 6 bases, with 11 bases between the two germline ends. Looked up from germline, CDR1 is LGHNA and CDR2 is YSLEER. This CDR3 has 15 residues.

Worth noting for this clonotype: The size of this beta chain means little, since it is a stray read in a library made for alpha chains. This chain links TRBV5-1 with TRBJ2-1; 11 bases fit TRBD2. The CDR3 sequence is 14 residues long. V was pared by 5 bases and J by 5 bases, with 3 bases of the junction left unmatched. The germline V gene encodes CDR1 SGHRS and CDR2 YFSETQ. This chain's CDR3 is CASRTSGANNEQFF. CDR3 coding DNA: TGCGCCAGCAGGACTAGCGGGGCCAACAATGAGCAGTTCTTC.

For this clonotype: This beta chain slipped into a library made for alpha chains as a stray read, so its size is not meaningful. The chain has TRBV12-3 or TRBV12-4 and TRBJ1-5, with 8 bases lining up with TRBD1. The trim removed 7 bases at V and 0 bases at J, leaving 2 bases unmatched. This CDR3 spans 14 amino acids. CDR3 in amino acids: CASTQGASNQPQHF. The CDR3, as DNA: TGTGCCAGCACCCAGGGGGCTAGCAATCAGCCCCAGCATTTT.

On this clonotype: This beta chain appears as a stray read in a library generated for alpha chains; its size is not informative. V gene TRBV7-8 combines with J gene TRBJ2-3; 8 positions match TRBD1. This CDR3 contains 17 residues. V was pared by 5 bases and J by 2 bases, with 12 bases of the junction left unmatched. The germline CDR1 and CDR2 sequences are SGHVS and FQNEAQ. The CDR3 region is CASSPQPRQGTTDTQYF. The CDR3 nucleotides are TGTGCCAGCAGCCCGCAGCCCAGACAGGGGACCACAGATACGCAGTATTTT.

This clonotype has a single count. For a library built for alpha chains, this beta chain is a stray read; little rests on its size. The chain carries TRBV7-6 and TRBJ2-1; D might be TRBD1 (6 bases). Germline lookup yields CDR1 SGHVS and CDR2 FNYEAQ. Deletions cut 5 bases from V and 5 bases from J, with 10 bases between. This CDR3 is built from 13 residues. Here the CDR3 reads CASSRRQDNEQFF. The CDR3 nucleotides read TGTGCCAGCAGCCGCCGACAGGACAATGAGCAGTTCTTC.

Of note for this clonotype: Being off target in a library aimed at alpha chains, this beta chain has a size of little meaning. This chain connects TRBV6-2 or TRBV6-3 to TRBJ2-1; D not certain. Trimming removed 6 bases at V and 5 bases at J, with 8 bases between. Per germline, CDR1 MNHEY and CDR2 SVGEGT. The CDR3 totals 12 residues. Here the CDR3 reads CASSESDNEQFF. CDR3 nucleotide sequence: TGTGCCAGCAGCGAATCTGACAATGAGCAGTTCTTC.

About this clonotype: The library was built for alpha chains, so this beta chain is an off-target read and its size means little. The J gene is TRBJ1-5, the V gene TRBV6-5, with D possibly matching TRBD1 (6 bases). CDR3 length: 14 amino acids. V shed 2 bases and J shed 3 bases, with 8 bases lying between them. Per germline, CDR1 MNHEY and CDR2 SVGAGI. CDR3 region: CASSYGQYNQPQHF. CDR3 coding DNA: TGTGCCAGCAGTTACGGACAGTACAATCAGCCCCAGCATTTT.

Note on this clonotype: The library was built for alpha chains, so this beta chain is an off-target read and its size means little. V gene TRBV27 combines with J gene TRBJ1-1, with a possible D match to TRBD1 (5 bases). The CDR3 covers 17 residues. The V end lost 6 bases, the J end lost 4 bases, and 24 bases lay between the germline ends. Germline-derived CDR1 and CDR2 are MNHEY and SMNVEV (reference sequence). The CDR3 sequence is CASSAFGAGRVSTEAFF. The DNA of the CDR3 is TGTGCCAGCAGCGCCTTCGGGGCAGGGAGGGTGAGCACTGAAGCTTTCTTT.

With regard to this clonotype: This beta chain lies outside the target of a library built for alpha chains; its clone size means little. The rearrangement joins TRBV12-3 or TRBV12-4 to TRBJ2-3, with D tentatively TRBD2 (6 bases). This CDR3 comprises 15 residues. Trimming pared 2 bases from V and 3 bases from J, leaving 12 bases between. CDR3 sequence (DNA): TGTGCCAGCAGTTTACAGTGGGAGGTAACAGATACGCAGTATTTT. It is translated as CASSLQWEVTDTQYF.

About this clonotype itself: In a library made to pick up alpha chains, this beta chain is a stray read with a size that means little. The rearrangement joins TRBV29-1 to TRBJ2-5, with 7 bases lining up with TRBD2. The CDR3 totals 16 residues. The germline V gene encodes CDR1 SQVTM and CDR2 ANQGSEA. V lost 6 bases and J lost 1; bases outside the gene matches: 14. CDR3 nucleotide sequence: TGCAGCGTCCTTCCCCGGGCTAGCGGACTCCAAGAGACCCAGTACTTC. Its translation: CSVLPRASGLQETQYF.

In regard to this clonotype: Because this beta chain is a stray read in a library intended to capture alpha chains, its abundance should not be given much weight. The CDR3 loop is CASSRTGPNQPQHF. CDR3 coding DNA: TGTGCCAGCAGCAGGACAGGGCCCAATCAGCCCCAGCATTTT. This sequence joins TRBV5-6 and TRBJ1-5; 8 nucleotides match TRBD1. The CDR3 length is 14 residues. Looked up from germline, CDR1 is SGHDT and CDR2 is YYEEEE. Losses at the gene ends were 4 bases for V and 3 bases for J; bases not matched to a gene: 3.

As concerns this clonotype: This beta chain came through as a stray read in a library set up for alpha chains, and its size says little. The rearrangement uses TRBV4-3 and TRBJ2-1; 13 nucleotides align to TRBD2. Germline assignment: CDR1 LGHNA and CDR2 YSLEER. There are 13 residues in the CDR3. J was trimmed by 15 bases and V by 3 bases; bases with no gene match: 5. CDR3 sequence: CASSQGLAGWVFF. DNA for the CDR3: TGCGCCAGCAGCCAGGGACTAGCGGGGTGGGTGTTCTTC.

Concerning this clonotype: This beta chain is a stray sequence in a library constructed for alpha chains; its clone size is not meaningful. V usage is TRBV5-1 and J usage is TRBJ1-4, with a tentative D call TRBD1 (5 bases). The CDR3 has 14 residues. The germline V and J ends were trimmed by 5 bases and 3 bases, with 11 bases remaining between them. The germline CDR1 and CDR2 sequences are SGHRS and YFSETQ. The CDR3, as DNA: TGCGCCAGCAGTGAGGGGCCAGCTAATGAAAAACTGTTTTTT. It encodes CASSEGPANEKLFF.

About this clonotype: This beta chain represents an off-target read in a library built for alpha chains; its size is of limited meaning. The V and J genes are TRBV12-3 or TRBV12-4 and TRBJ1-2; D is undetermined. V was trimmed by 2 bases and J by 5 bases, leaving 3 bases between them. This CDR3 is 11 amino acids long. This CDR3 reads CASSLQYGYTF. The CDR3 nucleotides are TGTGCCAGCAGTTTACAGTATGGCTACACCTTC.